This T cell receptor beta chain was captured by sequencing in a study of PD-1 blockade in classical Hodgkin lymphoma. Study-wide points: A reduction in baseline TCR diversity was reportedly seen in newly diagnosed patients relative to healthy donors. Possible causes of repertoire differences, disease activity or prior therapy, remain undefined.

This clone was found once. The antigen remains unidentified. The time point denotes: newly diagnosed, previously untreated cHL patient sample. The authors used newly diagnosed, untreated classical Hodgkin lymphoma PBMCs as comparison. Clones were read by immunoSEQ multiplex PCR, and TCRdb kept only the in-frame ones, dropping some. This sample has fewer than 20,000 clones, with roughly four fifths found just once. Germline CDR1 reads SNHLY; CDR2 reads FYNNEI. Trimming took off 2 bases at V and 2 bases at J, with 8 bases between the two ends. The CDR3 has 14 residues. The TCR sequence derives from a human donor with classical Hodgkin lymphoma. Material: peripheral blood mononuclear cells (PBMCs). The chain carries TRBV2 and TRBJ2-3; the D call may be TRBD1 or TRBD2 (5 bases each). Here the CDR3 DNA reads TGTGCCAGCAGTGAATGGGGGTTCACAGATACGCAGTATTTT. Translation: CASSEWGFTDTQYF.